This is a list of T cell receptor beta chains from one sample in a study of spatial heterogeneity in lung cancer. MiXCR, applied by TCRdb to the 5' RACE reads, yields one record per CDR3 protein. Of 39,000 or so distinct CDR3 sequences in the sample, around 7.2% were seen once. The specimen was PBMCs, collected at surgery. Receptors originate from a male donor with early-stage non-small cell lung cancer. Both conserved end residues are part of each CDR3. A D gene is named only where the DNA matches it firmly. Part of the rows lack a size; the others show once, few, many or a class for expanded clones.

j_call: TRBJ1-2
clone_size: many
v_call: TRBV20-1
d_call: TRBD1
cdr3_aa: CSARIWTGNGGYTF
cdr3_nt: TGCAGTGCTAGGATTTGGACAGGGAACGGTGGCTACACCTTC

j_call: TRBJ2-3
clone_size: .
v_call: TRBV20-1
d_call: .
cdr3_aa: CSARDLGGISTDTQYF
cdr3_nt: TGCAGTGCTAGAGATCTTGGCGGGATCAGCACAGATACGCAGTATTTT

j_call: TRBJ1-3
clone_size: .
v_call: TRBV2
d_call: TRBD1
cdr3_aa: CASIGTGLGDSGNTIYF
cdr3_nt: TGTGCCAGTATCGGGACAGGGTTAGGGGACTCTGGAAACACCATATATTTT

j_call: TRBJ2-3
clone_size: many
v_call: TRBV5-1
d_call: .
cdr3_aa: CASSISGTRQQDTQYF
cdr3_nt: TGCGCCAGCAGCATCTCCGGGACCCGTCAGCAAGATACGCAGTATTTT

j_call: TRBJ1-2
clone_size: few
v_call: TRBV12-3/TRBV12-4
d_call: TRBD1
cdr3_aa: CASSYRTGERYGYTF
cdr3_nt: TGTGCCAGCAGCTACAGAACAGGGGAGAGGTATGGCTACACCTTC

j_call: TRBJ1-3
clone_size: many
v_call: TRBV25-1
d_call: .
cdr3_aa: CASSELGRNSGNTIYF
cdr3_nt: TGTGCCAGCAGTGAATTGGGGAGGAACTCTGGAAACACCATATATTTT

j_call: TRBJ2-2
clone_size: many
v_call: TRBV5-1
d_call: TRBD2
cdr3_aa: CASSRTSVTGELFF
cdr3_nt: TGCGCCAGCAGCAGGACTAGCGTGACCGGGGAGCTGTTTTTT

j_call: TRBJ1-4
clone_size: many
v_call: TRBV7-9
d_call: TRBD1
cdr3_aa: CASSPGTGASNEKLFF
cdr3_nt: TGTGCCAGCAGCCCCGGGACAGGGGCTTCTAATGAAAAACTGTTTTTT

j_call: TRBJ2-5
clone_size: .
v_call: TRBV9
d_call: .
cdr3_aa: CASSVSGVETQYF
cdr3_nt: TGTGCCAGCAGCGTATCAGGTGTGGAGACCCAGTACTTC

j_call: TRBJ2-6
clone_size: many
v_call: TRBV7-9
d_call: .
cdr3_aa: CASSRTAQGANVLTF
cdr3_nt: TGTGCCAGCAGCCGGACAGCTCAGGGAGCCAACGTCCTGACTTTC

j_call: TRBJ2-7
clone_size: many
v_call: TRBV27
d_call: .
cdr3_aa: CASSLSRGLLNEQYF
cdr3_nt: TGTGCCAGCAGTTTATCGCGGGGACTCCTGAACGAGCAGTACTTC

j_call: TRBJ2-3
clone_size: few
v_call: TRBV7-8
d_call: .
cdr3_aa: CASDERGGLRTDTQYF
cdr3_nt: TGTGCCAGCGACGAACGAGGCGGTCTAAGAACAGATACGCAGTATTTT

j_call: TRBJ2-3
clone_size: many
v_call: TRBV21-1
d_call: .
cdr3_aa: CASSKRTGVTDTQYF
cdr3_nt: TGTGCCAGCAGCAAAAGGACAGGGGTGACAGATACGCAGTATTTT

j_call: TRBJ1-5
clone_size: many
v_call: TRBV29-1
d_call: .
cdr3_aa: CSVVLVGNQPQHF
cdr3_nt: TGCAGCGTTGTTTTAGTAGGGAATCAGCCCCAGCATTTT

j_call: TRBJ1-1
clone_size: few
v_call: TRBV7-2
d_call: .
cdr3_aa: CASSLTQGAAFF
cdr3_nt: TGTGCCAGCAGCTTGACCCAAGGGGCAGCTTTCTTT

j_call: TRBJ2-3
clone_size: many
v_call: TRBV7-2
d_call: .
cdr3_aa: CASSLVGSSTDTQYF
cdr3_nt: TGTGCCAGCAGCTTAGTGGGGTCTAGCACAGATACGCAGTATTTT

j_call: TRBJ2-5
clone_size: many
v_call: TRBV13
d_call: .
cdr3_aa: CASSSLAMGETQYF
cdr3_nt: TGTGCCAGCAGCTCCTTGGCTATGGGCGAGACCCAGTACTTC

j_call: TRBJ1-1
clone_size: many
v_call: TRBV5-1
d_call: .
cdr3_aa: CASSPNRGGGTEAFF
cdr3_nt: TGCGCCAGCAGCCCCAATCGGGGCGGGGGGACTGAAGCTTTCTTT

j_call: TRBJ1-1
clone_size: many
v_call: TRBV29-1
d_call: TRBD1
cdr3_aa: CSAGQVNTEAFF
cdr3_nt: TGCAGCGCTGGACAGGTGAACACTGAAGCTTTCTTT

j_call: TRBJ1-6
clone_size: few
v_call: TRBV20-1
d_call: .
cdr3_aa: CSARGNPGRKRNSPLHF
cdr3_nt: TGCAGTGCTAGAGGGAACCCGGGCCGCAAGAGAAATTCACCCCTCCACTTT

j_call: TRBJ2-7
clone_size: .
v_call: TRBV11-2
d_call: .
cdr3_aa: CASSPLALGTYEQYF
cdr3_nt: TGTGCCAGCAGCCCCCTGGCCTTGGGGACCTACGAGCAGTACTTC

j_call: TRBJ2-7
clone_size: .
v_call: TRBV7-9
d_call: .
cdr3_aa: CASSLSGRNEQYF
cdr3_nt: TGTGCCAGCAGCTTATCGGGAAGGAACGAGCAGTACTTC

j_call: TRBJ1-2
clone_size: many
v_call: TRBV6-2/TRBV6-3
d_call: .
cdr3_aa: CASSYGITYGYTF
cdr3_nt: TGTGCCAGCAGTTACGGGATTACCTATGGCTACACCTTC

j_call: TRBJ2-3
clone_size: many
v_call: TRBV13
d_call: TRBD2
cdr3_aa: CASSFSLAGPTDTQYF
cdr3_nt: TGTGCCAGCAGCTTCTCTCTAGCGGGGCCCACAGATACGCAGTATTTT

j_call: TRBJ2-5
clone_size: many
v_call: TRBV7-9
d_call: .
cdr3_aa: CASSLSGEIKETQYF
cdr3_nt: TGTGCCAGCAGCTTATCGGGGGAAATTAAAGAGACCCAGTACTTC

j_call: TRBJ2-5
clone_size: .
v_call: TRBV5-1
d_call: TRBD2
cdr3_aa: CASSSPRGEETQYF
cdr3_nt: TGCGCCAGCAGCTCCCCGCGGGGGGAGGAGACCCAGTACTTC

j_call: TRBJ2-5
clone_size: few
v_call: TRBV12-3/TRBV12-4
d_call: TRBD1
cdr3_aa: CASSLGTGETQYF
cdr3_nt: TGTGCCAGCAGTCTCGGGACAGGAGAGACCCAGTACTTC

j_call: TRBJ2-1
clone_size: many
v_call: TRBV7-2
d_call: TRBD2
cdr3_aa: CASSPRLAGGPYEQFF
cdr3_nt: TGTGCCAGCAGCCCGAGACTAGCGGGGGGGCCCTATGAGCAGTTCTTC

j_call: TRBJ2-5
clone_size: medium-sized
v_call: TRBV24-1
d_call: TRBD1
cdr3_aa: CATSDKLQGEVQETQYF
cdr3_nt: TGTGCCACCAGTGATAAGCTACAGGGGGAGGTCCAAGAGACCCAGTACTTC

j_call: TRBJ1-5
clone_size: medium-sized
v_call: TRBV29-1
d_call: .
cdr3_aa: CSVGRDSNQPQHF
cdr3_nt: TGCAGCGTCGGTAGGGATAGCAATCAGCCCCAGCATTTT

j_call: TRBJ2-5
clone_size: many
v_call: TRBV6-2/TRBV6-3
d_call: .
cdr3_aa: CASRPRQAWMEKETQYF
cdr3_nt: TGTGCCAGCAGGCCCAGACAGGCTTGGATGGAAAAAGAGACCCAGTACTTC

j_call: TRBJ2-7
clone_size: .
v_call: TRBV12-3/TRBV12-4
d_call: TRBD1
cdr3_aa: CASKSGTGDLYEQYF
cdr3_nt: TGTGCCAGCAAATCCGGGACAGGCGACCTCTACGAGCAGTACTTC

j_call: TRBJ2-3
clone_size: many
v_call: TRBV5-1
d_call: .
cdr3_aa: CASSQSGVSTDTQYF
cdr3_nt: TGCGCCAGCAGCCAAAGTGGGGTTTCGACAGATACGCAGTATTTT

j_call: TRBJ2-3
clone_size: .
v_call: TRBV27
d_call: .
cdr3_aa: CASSFPGTETDTQYF
cdr3_nt: TGTGCCAGCAGTTTCCCCGGGACGGAGACAGATACGCAGTATTTT

j_call: TRBJ2-3
clone_size: .
v_call: TRBV25-1
d_call: .
cdr3_aa: CASKDSWGTDTQYF
cdr3_nt: TGTGCCAGCAAGGATTCGTGGGGGACAGATACGCAGTATTTT

j_call: TRBJ2-3
clone_size: many
v_call: TRBV29-1
d_call: .
cdr3_aa: CSVKLMGQGDTQYF
cdr3_nt: TGCAGCGTTAAGTTGATGGGGCAGGGAGATACGCAGTATTTT

j_call: TRBJ1-4
clone_size: once
v_call: TRBV7-8
d_call: TRBD1
cdr3_aa: CASSLIRFAGQMNEKLFF
cdr3_nt: TGTGCCAGCAGCTTAATTCGTTTTGCGGGACAGATGAATGAAAAACTGTTTTTT

j_call: TRBJ1-1
clone_size: many
v_call: TRBV9
d_call: .
cdr3_aa: CASSVSGTEAFF
cdr3_nt: TGTGCCAGCAGCGTATCGGGCACTGAAGCTTTCTTT

j_call: TRBJ1-3
clone_size: many
v_call: TRBV18
d_call: TRBD1
cdr3_aa: CASSPQGGRSGNTIYF
cdr3_nt: TGTGCCAGCTCACCCCAGGGGGGACGCTCTGGAAACACCATATATTTT

j_call: TRBJ2-2
clone_size: many
v_call: TRBV7-8
d_call: .
cdr3_aa: CASSELLGPGGELFF
cdr3_nt: TGTGCCAGCAGCGAGCTTTTGGGGCCAGGCGGGGAGCTGTTTTTT

j_call: TRBJ2-1
clone_size: many
v_call: TRBV20-1
d_call: .
cdr3_aa: CSADFEEEQFF
cdr3_nt: TGCAGTGCCGACTTCGAGGAGGAGCAGTTCTTC

j_call: TRBJ1-2
clone_size: .
v_call: TRBV4-3
d_call: TRBD1
cdr3_aa: CASSRSGTGSYGYTF
cdr3_nt: TGCGCCAGCAGCCGTTCCGGGACAGGGAGCTATGGCTACACCTTC

j_call: TRBJ1-2
clone_size: few
v_call: TRBV29-1
d_call: .
cdr3_aa: CSVRRDYGYTF
cdr3_nt: TGCAGCGTTCGGCGGGACTATGGCTACACCTTC

j_call: TRBJ1-3
clone_size: many
v_call: TRBV3-1
d_call: .
cdr3_aa: CASSLTMAGDGNTIYF
cdr3_nt: TGTGCCAGCAGCCTCACAATGGCGGGGGACGGAAACACCATATATTTT

j_call: TRBJ1-2
clone_size: many
v_call: TRBV6-2/TRBV6-3
d_call: TRBD1
cdr3_aa: CASSTIQGTYGYTF
cdr3_nt: TGTGCCAGCAGTACCATACAGGGGACCTATGGCTACACCTTC

j_call: TRBJ1-6
clone_size: many
v_call: TRBV5-1
d_call: .
cdr3_aa: CASSFYQSHNSPLHF
cdr3_nt: TGCGCCAGCAGCTTCTACCAGAGCCATAATTCACCCCTCCACTTT

j_call: TRBJ1-5
clone_size: .
v_call: TRBV7-9
d_call: .
cdr3_aa: CASSSGGVGQPQHF
cdr3_nt: TGTGCCAGCAGCTCTGGGGGGGTTGGTCAGCCCCAGCATTTT

j_call: TRBJ1-2
clone_size: many
v_call: TRBV20-1
d_call: .
cdr3_aa: CSAWPHAGYTF
cdr3_nt: TGCAGTGCTTGGCCCCACGCTGGCTACACCTTC

j_call: TRBJ1-3
clone_size: many
v_call: TRBV21-1
d_call: .
cdr3_aa: CASRREPLGSHSGNTIYF
cdr3_nt: TGTGCCAGCAGGAGGGAGCCTCTCGGCAGCCACTCTGGAAACACCATATATTTT

j_call: TRBJ1-4
clone_size: many
v_call: TRBV20-1
d_call: TRBD1
cdr3_aa: CSARDRGSEKLFF
cdr3_nt: TGCAGTGCTAGGGACAGGGGGAGTGAAAAACTGTTTTTT

j_call: TRBJ2-1
clone_size: many
v_call: TRBV6-4
d_call: TRBD1
cdr3_aa: CASSDGTGGNEQFF
cdr3_nt: TGTGCCAGCAGTGACGGGACAGGGGGCAATGAGCAGTTCTTC